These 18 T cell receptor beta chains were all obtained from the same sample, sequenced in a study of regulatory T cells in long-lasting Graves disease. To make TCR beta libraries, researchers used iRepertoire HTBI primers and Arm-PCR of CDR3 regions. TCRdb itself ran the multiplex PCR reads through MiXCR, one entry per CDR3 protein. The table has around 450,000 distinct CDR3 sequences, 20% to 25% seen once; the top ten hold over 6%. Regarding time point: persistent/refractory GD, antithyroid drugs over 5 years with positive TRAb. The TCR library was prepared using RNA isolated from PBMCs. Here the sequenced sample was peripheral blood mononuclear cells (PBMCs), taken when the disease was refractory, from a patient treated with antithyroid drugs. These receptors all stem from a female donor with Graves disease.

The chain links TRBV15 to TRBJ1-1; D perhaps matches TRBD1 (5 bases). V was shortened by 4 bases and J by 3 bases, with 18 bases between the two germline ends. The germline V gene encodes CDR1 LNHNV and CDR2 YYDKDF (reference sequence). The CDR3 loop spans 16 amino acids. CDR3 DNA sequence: TGTGCCACCAGCAACCCCGACAGCTCTGGTCACACTGAAGCTTTCTTT. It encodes CATSNPDSSGHTEAFF.

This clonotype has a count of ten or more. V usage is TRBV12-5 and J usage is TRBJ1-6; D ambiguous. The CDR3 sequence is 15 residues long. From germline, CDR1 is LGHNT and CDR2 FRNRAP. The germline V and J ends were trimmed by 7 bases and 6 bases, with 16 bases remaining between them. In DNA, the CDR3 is TGTGCTAGTGCCGCGGACCGAGACCTTAATTCACCCCTCCACTTT. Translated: CASAADRDLNSPLHF.

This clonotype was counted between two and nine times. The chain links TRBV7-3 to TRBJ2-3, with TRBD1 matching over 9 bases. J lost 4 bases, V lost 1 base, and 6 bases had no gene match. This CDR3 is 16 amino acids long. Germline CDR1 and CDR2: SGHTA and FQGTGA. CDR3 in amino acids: CASSLIITGGPDTQYF. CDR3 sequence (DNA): TGTGCCAGCAGCTTAATTATCACAGGGGGCCCAGATACGCAGTATTTT.

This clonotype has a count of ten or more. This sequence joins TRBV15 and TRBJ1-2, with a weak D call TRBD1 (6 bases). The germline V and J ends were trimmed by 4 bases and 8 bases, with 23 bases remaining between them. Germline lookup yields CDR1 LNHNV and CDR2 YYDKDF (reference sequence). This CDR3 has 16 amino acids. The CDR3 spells CATSTPWGGPREGYTF. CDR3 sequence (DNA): TGTGCCACCAGCACCCCCTGGGGGGGGCCGAGAGAAGGCTACACCTTC.

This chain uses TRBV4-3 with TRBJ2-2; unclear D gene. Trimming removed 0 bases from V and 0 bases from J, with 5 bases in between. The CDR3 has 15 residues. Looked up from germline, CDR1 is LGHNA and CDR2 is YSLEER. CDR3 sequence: CASSQDNPNTGELFF. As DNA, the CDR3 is TGCGCCAGCAGCCAAGATAACCCGAACACCGGGGAGCTGTTTTTT.

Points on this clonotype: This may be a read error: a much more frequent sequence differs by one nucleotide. The CDR3 DNA reads as TGTGCCAGCAGTTTAGCTTCTACTAATGAAAAACTGGTTTTT. It codes for CASSLASTNEKLVF. This chain uses TRBV28 with TRBJ1-4; D gene unclear. The germline gives CDR1 MDHEN, CDR2 SYDVKM. The CDR3 length is 14 residues. Supplemented by reference TRBV28 and TRBJ1-4, the full variable domain reads DVKVTQSSRYLVKRTGEKVFLECVQDMDHENMFWYRQDPGLGLRLIYFSYDVKMKEKGDIPEGYSVSREKKERFSLILESASTNQTSMYLCASSLASTNEKLVFGSGTQLSVL.

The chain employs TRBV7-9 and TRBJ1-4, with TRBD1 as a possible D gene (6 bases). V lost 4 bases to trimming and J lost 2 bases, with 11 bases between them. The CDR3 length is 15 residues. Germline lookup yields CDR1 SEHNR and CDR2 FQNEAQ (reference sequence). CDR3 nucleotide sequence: TGTGCCAGCAGCTACTTAAGGGGGACTAATGAAAAACTGTTTTTT. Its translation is CASSYLRGTNEKLFF.

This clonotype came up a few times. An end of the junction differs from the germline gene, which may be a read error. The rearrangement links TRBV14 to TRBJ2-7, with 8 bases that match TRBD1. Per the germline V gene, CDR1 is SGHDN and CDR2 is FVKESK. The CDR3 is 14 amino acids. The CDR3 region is CASSQAGQGFPLMF. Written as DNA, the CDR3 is TGTGCCAGCAGCCAAGCTGGACAGGGTTTTCCGCTCATGTTC.

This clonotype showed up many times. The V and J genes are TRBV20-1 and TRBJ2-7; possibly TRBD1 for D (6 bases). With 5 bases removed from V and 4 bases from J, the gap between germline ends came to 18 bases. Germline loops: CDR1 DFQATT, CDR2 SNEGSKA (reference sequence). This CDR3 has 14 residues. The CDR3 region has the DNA TGCAGTGCTTGGAGTATCGGGGACACGTACGAGCAGTACTTC. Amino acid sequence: CSAWSIGDTYEQYF.

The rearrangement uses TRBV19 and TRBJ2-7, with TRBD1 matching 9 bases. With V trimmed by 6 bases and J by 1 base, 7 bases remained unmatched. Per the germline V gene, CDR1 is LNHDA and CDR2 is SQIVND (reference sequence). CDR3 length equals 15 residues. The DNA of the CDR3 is TGTGCCAGTAGCCAAGTAGGGACAGGGTCCTACGAGCAGTACTTC. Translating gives CASSQVGTGSYEQYF.

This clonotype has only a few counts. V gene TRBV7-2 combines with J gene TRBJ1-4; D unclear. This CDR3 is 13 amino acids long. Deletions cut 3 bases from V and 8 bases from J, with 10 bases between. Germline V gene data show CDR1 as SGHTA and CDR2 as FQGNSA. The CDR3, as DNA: TGTGCCAGCAGCTTTGTGGACCCGGAAAAACTGTTTTTT. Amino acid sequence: CASSFVDPEKLFF.

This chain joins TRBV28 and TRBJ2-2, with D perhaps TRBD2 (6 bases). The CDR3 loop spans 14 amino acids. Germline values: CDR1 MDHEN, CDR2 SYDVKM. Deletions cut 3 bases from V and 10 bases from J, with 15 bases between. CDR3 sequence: CASSFLGGAKELFF. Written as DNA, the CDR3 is TGTGCCAGCAGTTTTTTGGGGGGAGCGAAGGAGCTGTTTTTT.

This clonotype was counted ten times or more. The CDR3 DNA reads TGTGCCAGCAGTGTTCAGGCGGGAGTTAACGAGCAGTACTTC. As protein: CASSVQAGVNEQYF. The chain uses TRBV2 and TRBJ2-7; 7 nucleotides match TRBD2. CDR1 is SNHLY and CDR2 is FYNNEI in the germline V gene. After removal of 4 bases from V and 5 bases from J, the junction contained 8 bases not matched to a gene. CDR3 length: 14 residues.

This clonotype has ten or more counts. Here the CDR3 reads CATTNTFGEQYF. CDR3 nucleotide sequence: TGTGCCACCACCAATACCTTTGGGGAGCAGTACTTC. The V gene is TRBV24-1, the J gene TRBJ2-7; D gene ambiguous. Germline V gives CDR1 KGHDR, CDR2 SFDVKD. V lost 8 bases, J lost 7 bases, and 14 bases lay in between. The CDR3 length is 12 residues.

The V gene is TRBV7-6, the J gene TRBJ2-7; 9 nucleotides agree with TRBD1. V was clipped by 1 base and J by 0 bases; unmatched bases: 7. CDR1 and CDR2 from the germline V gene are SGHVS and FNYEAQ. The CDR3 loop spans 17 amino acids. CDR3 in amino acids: CASSLEAGTGPSYEQYF. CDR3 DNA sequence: TGTGCCAGCAGCTTAGAGGCCGGGACAGGGCCCTCCTACGAGCAGTACTTC. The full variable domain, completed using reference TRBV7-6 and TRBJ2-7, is GAGVSQSPRYKVTKRGQDVALRCDPISGHVSLYWYRQALGQGPEFLTYFNYEAQQDKSGLPNDRFSAERPEGSISTLTIQRTEQRDSAMYRCASSLEAGTGPSYEQYFGPGTRLTVT.

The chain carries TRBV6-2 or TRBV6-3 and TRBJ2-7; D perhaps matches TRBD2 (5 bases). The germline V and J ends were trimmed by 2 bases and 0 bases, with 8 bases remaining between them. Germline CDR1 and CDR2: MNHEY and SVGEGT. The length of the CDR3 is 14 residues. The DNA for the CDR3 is TGTGCCAGCAGTTACACCACTAGCTCCTACGAGCAGTACTTC. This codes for CASSYTTSSYEQYF.

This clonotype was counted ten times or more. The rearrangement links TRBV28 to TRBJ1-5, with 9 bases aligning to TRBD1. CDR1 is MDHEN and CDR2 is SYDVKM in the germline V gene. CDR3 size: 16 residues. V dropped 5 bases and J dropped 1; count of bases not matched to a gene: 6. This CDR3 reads CASSKDRGRSNQPQHF. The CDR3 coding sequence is TGTGCCAGCAGTAAGGACAGGGGAAGAAGCAATCAGCCCCAGCATTTT.

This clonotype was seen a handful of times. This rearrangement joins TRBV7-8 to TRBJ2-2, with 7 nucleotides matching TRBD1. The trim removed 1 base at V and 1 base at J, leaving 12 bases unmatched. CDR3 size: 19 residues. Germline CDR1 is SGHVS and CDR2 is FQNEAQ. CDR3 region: CASSLDSFGTVLNTGELFF. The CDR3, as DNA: TGTGCCAGCAGCTTAGATAGTTTCGGGACAGTACTGAACACCGGGGAGCTGTTTTTT.